A single sample gave rise to the 21 T cell receptor beta chains below, sequenced in a study of blood T cell repertoires in COVID-19 (TCRdb year 2020). Libraries were constructed by the immunoSEQ multiplex PCR assay. The source is immuneACCESS, and TCRdb retained only in-frame sequences with V and J called. Part of the clones is not carried over; for the studies checked, unresolved V genes explain less than half of this, and the remainder is unexplained. In this sample the table shows 150,000 or so clones, 70% to 90% of which occur a single time. The leading ten clones occupy less than 0.7% of the sample. Material for sequencing was peripheral blood. Receptor source: a man in his sixties with COVID-19, enrolled during active disease.

This clone was counted a single time. This chain links TRBV28 with TRBJ2-1; D might be TRBD2 (6 bases). Per the germline V gene, CDR1 is MDHEN and CDR2 is SYDVKM. This CDR3 comprises 17 residues. V was pared by 4 bases and J by 7 bases, with 23 bases between. CDR3 DNA sequence: TGTGCCAGCAGTTCCCGGAGGGCAACCGTGGGGCCGAATGAGCAGTTCTTC. It is translated as CASSSRRATVGPNEQFF.

The V call is TRBV7-9, the J call TRBJ2-7; D remains ambiguous. The CDR3 is made up of 11 amino acids. Trimming left V 2 bases short and J 3 bases short, with 2 bases between. Per germline, CDR1 SEHNR and CDR2 FQNEAQ (reference sequence). The CDR3 spells CASSLLYEQYF. CDR3 DNA: TGTGCCAGCAGCTTACTCTACGAGCAGTACTTC.

This clone was seen more than once but under ten times. This sequence joins TRBV5-8 and TRBJ2-3, with a tentative D call TRBD1 (6 bases). Germline CDR1 SGHTS, CDR2 YDEGEE. CDR3 length: 15 amino acids. Trimming removed 4 bases from V and 3 bases from J, with 15 bases in between. This CDR3 reads CASSDLQGKTDTQYF. Written as DNA, the CDR3 is TGTGCCAGCAGCGACCTACAGGGTAAAACAGATACGCAGTATTTT.

This chain uses TRBV9 with TRBJ1-1, with D maybe TRBD1 (6 bases). Germline lookup yields CDR1 SGDLS and CDR2 YYNGEE. V shed 5 bases and J shed 1 base, with 15 bases lying between them. This CDR3 is built from 15 residues. For the CDR3, the DNA is TGTGCCAGCAGGCTCTCGGGGGGCGCGAACACTGAAGCTTTCTTT. Translated, it gives CASRLSGGANTEAFF.

The chain has TRBV25-1 and TRBJ2-2, with D possibly being TRBD1 (6 bases). Trimming left V 6 bases short and J 3 bases short, with 11 bases between. CDR1 is MGHDK and CDR2 is SYGVNS in the germline V gene. This CDR3 is 14 amino acids long. The CDR3 spells CASSPYRDTGELFF. The CDR3 nucleotides read TGTGCCAGCAGCCCATACAGGGACACCGGGGAGCTGTTTTTT.

This chain connects TRBV5-1 to TRBJ2-7, with D perhaps matching TRBD2 (6 bases). The V gene lost 5 bases and the J gene lost 2 bases, with 14 bases spanning the gap. The CDR3 length is 14 residues. CDR1 and CDR2 (germline): SGHRS, YFSETQ. The CDR3 coding sequence is TGCGCCAGCAGGAGGGGTAGCGGCGCCTACGAGCAGTACTTC. Translation gives CASRRGSGAYEQYF.

This clone was detected only a few times. This chain links TRBV5-1 with TRBJ1-5; TRBD1 aligns across 7 bases. The CDR3 is 15 residues long. V lost 0 bases to trimming and J lost 6 bases; unmatched junction nucleotides: 6. Germline lookup yields CDR1 SGHRS and CDR2 YFSETQ. The CDR3 sequence: CASSLDAGGIQPQHF. The DNA of the CDR3 is TGCGCCAGCAGCTTGGATGCAGGGGGAATTCAGCCCCAGCATTTT.

A few counts support this clone. This chain uses TRBV18 with TRBJ2-7; D is undetermined. V was cut by 5 bases and J by 6 bases, with 20 bases left in between. From germline, CDR1 is KGHSH and CDR2 LQKENI. The CDR3 spans 15 residues. The CDR3 DNA sequence: TGTGCCAGCTCATCATCTGCTGGGCCTCGCGTCGAGCAGTACTTC. Translation: CASSSSAGPRVEQYF.

A single count supports this clone. J is TRBJ1-2 and V is TRBV9; D is possibly TRBD1 (5 bases). CDR3 length: 13 residues. Germline V lookup: CDR1 SGDLS, CDR2 YYNGEE. Trimming took off 5 bases at V and 0 bases at J, with 8 bases between the two ends. For the CDR3, the DNA is TGTGCCAGCAGTCAGGGCACTAACTATGGCTACACCTTC. Amino acid sequence: CASSQGTNYGYTF.

The chain links TRBV29-1 to TRBJ2-3, with TRBD2 matching over 10 bases. Germline values: CDR1 SQVTM, CDR2 ANQGSEA. V dropped 5 bases and J dropped 4; count of bases not matched to a gene: 6. The CDR3 covers 14 residues. CDR3 in amino acids: CSVWSGGVSDTQYF. The CDR3 DNA sequence: TGCAGCGTTTGGAGCGGGGGGGTTTCAGATACGCAGTATTTT.

The gene calls are TRBV6-5 and TRBJ1-1; D remains unclear. This CDR3 has 13 amino acids. CDR1 is MNHEY, CDR2 SVGAGI, per germline. V was shortened by 6 bases and J by 1 base, with 9 bases between the two germline ends. The CDR3 region has the DNA TGTGCCAGCAGCCTCTTCAGGAACACTGAAGCTTTCTTT. Its translation is CASSLFRNTEAFF.

This rearrangement joins TRBV10-1 to TRBJ2-7, with 13 bases aligning to TRBD2. Germline V gene data show CDR1 as WNHNN and CDR2 as SYGVQD (reference sequence). The CDR3 is 15 amino acids. The ends lost 2 bases at V and 5 bases at J; junction bases unmatched: 3. The CDR3 nucleotides read TGCGCCAGCAGTGAGCGGACTAGCGGGAGCCACGAGCAGTACTTC. It encodes CASSERTSGSHEQYF.

This sequence joins TRBV19 and TRBJ1-4; D not resolved. V was cut by 1 base and J by 5 bases, with 11 bases left in between. From germline, CDR1 is LNHDA and CDR2 SQIVND (reference sequence). CDR3 length equals 15 residues. The CDR3 is CASSIGRQENEKLFF. The CDR3 coding sequence is TGTGCCAGTAGTATAGGGAGGCAAGAGAATGAAAAACTGTTTTTT. Drawing the rest from reference TRBV19 and TRBJ1-4, the complete variable domain is DGGITQSPKYLFRKEGQNVTLSCEQNLNHDAMYWYRQDPGQGLRLIYYSQIVNDFQKGDIAEGYSVSREKKESFPLTVTSAQKNPTAFYLCASSIGRQENEKLFFGSGTQLSVL.

The V call is TRBV28, the J call TRBJ1-1, with TRBD1 matching 7 bases. Germline CDR1 reads MDHEN; CDR2 reads SYDVKM. The CDR3 is 21 residues long. The junction had 25 bases not matched to a gene; V was cut back by 6 bases and J by 0 bases. CDR3 sequence (DNA): TGTGCCAGCAGAGCCCTTGTAGGGACAGATATCTTCCTGAAGATGAACACTGAAGCTTTCTTT. Residues: CASRALVGTDIFLKMNTEAFF. The full variable domain, completed using reference TRBV28 and TRBJ1-1, is DVKVTQSSRYLVKRTGEKVFLECVQDMDHENMFWYRQDPGLGLRLIYFSYDVKMKEKGDIPEGYSVSREKKERFSLILESASTNQTSMYLCASRALVGTDIFLKMNTEAFFGQGTRLTVV.

This chain joins TRBV19 and TRBJ1-2; 10 bases map to TRBD1. The CDR3 length is 18 residues. J lost 4 bases, V lost 3 bases, and 14 bases had no gene match. CDR1 is LNHDA, CDR2 SQIVND, per germline (reference sequence). Written as DNA, the CDR3 is TGTGCCAGTAGTATTAGGGGACCGGGACAGGGGAACCCCTATGGCTACACCTTC. Amino acid sequence: CASSIRGPGQGNPYGYTF.

In its sample, this clone was seen a few times. The V gene is TRBV28, the J gene TRBJ1-2; D is ambiguous. CDR1 and CDR2 (germline): MDHEN, SYDVKM. With 6 bases removed from V and 3 bases from J, the gap between germline ends came to 11 bases. The length of the CDR3 is 13 residues. The CDR3 reads CASRESGDYGYTF. Written as DNA, the CDR3 is TGTGCCAGCAGAGAGAGCGGGGACTATGGCTACACCTTC.

V gene TRBV6-6 combines with J gene TRBJ1-2; no clear D. Trimming pared 5 bases from V and 3 bases from J, leaving 16 bases between. Per the germline V gene, CDR1 is MNHNY and CDR2 is SVGAGI (reference sequence). This CDR3 is 15 amino acids long. Written as DNA, the CDR3 is TGTGCCAGCAGTGGACCGGGAAGCGCCCACTATGGCTACACCTTC. This codes for CASSGPGSAHYGYTF.

The chain uses TRBV21-1 and TRBJ1-5. TRBV21-1 is a pseudogene. The CDR3 sequence is 14 residues long. This chain's CDR3 is CASSMGRRNQPQHF. The DNA of the CDR3 is TGTGCCAGCAGCATGGGAAGGAGGAATCAGCCCCAGCATTTT.

V gene TRBV10-3 combines with J gene TRBJ1-3; TRBD1 aligns across 12 bases. The CDR3 length is 18 residues. V was pared by 6 bases and J by 0 bases, with 9 bases of the junction left unmatched. From germline, CDR1 is ENHRY and CDR2 SYGVKD. DNA for the CDR3: TGTGCCATCAGGCCGGGACAGGGGGCTCGTCACTCTGGAAACACCATATATTTT. Protein product: CAIRPGQGARHSGNTIYF.

Only a few counts were recorded for this clone. The J gene is TRBJ1-4, the V gene TRBV6-6; the match to TRBD1 covers 7 bases. V dropped 6 bases and J dropped 8; count of bases not matched to a gene: 12. Germline CDR1 MNHNY, CDR2 SVGAGI (reference sequence). The CDR3 has 15 residues. Here the CDR3 reads CASSLATGDHEKLFF. The CDR3 DNA follows: TGTGCCAGCAGCCTTGCTACAGGGGACCACGAAAAACTGTTTTTT.

As regards this clone: A read error may produce the germline difference seen at one junction end. The chain is built from TRBV4-1 and TRBJ1-2, with 7 positions matching TRBD1. Germline V gene data show CDR1 as MGHRA and CDR2 as YSYEKL. The CDR3 spans 15 residues. CDR3 bases: TGCGCCAGCAGCCAAGATAGATTGGACAGGAGAACTACACCCTTC. It is translated as CASSQDRLDRRTTPF.